This T cell receptor beta chain was recovered during a study of post-analysis software for immune sequencing data. Study context: Relapsing-remitting, secondary progressive and progressive-relapsing forms made up the multiple sclerosis disease courses.

Unique molecular identifiers were carried by the TCR beta cDNA libraries. Out of roughly 1 to 10 million T cells, hundreds of thousands of cDNA molecules were generated. TCRdb ran MiXCR on the PCR reads and lists one entry per CDR3 protein. In the table there are approximately 630,000 distinct CDR3 sequences, about 60% of which are singletons. Overall study findings and caveats: Strong co-clustering by F measure was seen for same-batch samples. Controls showed significantly higher normalized Chao1 diversity than did multiple sclerosis patients.

Worth noting for this clonotype: The antigen is unknown.

This TCR came from a girl aged 2 to 9 with multiple sclerosis. Sequenced sample: blood.

The CDR3 spells CASTMGVDYGYTF. CDR3 nucleotide sequence: TGTGCCAGCACCATGGGGGTGGACTATGGCTACACCTTC. This chain uses TRBV12-3 or TRBV12-4 with TRBJ1-2; maybe TRBD1 (5 bases). V was cut by 7 bases and J by 3 bases, with 12 bases left in between. The CDR3 runs 13 residues.